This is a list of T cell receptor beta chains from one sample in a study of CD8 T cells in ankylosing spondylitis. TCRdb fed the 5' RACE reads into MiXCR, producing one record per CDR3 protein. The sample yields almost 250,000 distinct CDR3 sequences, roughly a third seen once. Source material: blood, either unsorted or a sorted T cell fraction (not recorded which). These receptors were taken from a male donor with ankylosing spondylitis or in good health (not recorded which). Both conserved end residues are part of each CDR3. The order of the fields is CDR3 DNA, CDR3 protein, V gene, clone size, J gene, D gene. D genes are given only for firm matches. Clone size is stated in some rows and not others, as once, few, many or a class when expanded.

CDR3nt: TGTGCCACCAGCAGAGGGGGGGCCGGGGAGCAGTACTTC; CDR3aa: CATSRGGAGEQYF; v_gene: TRBV15; abundance: -; j_gene: TRBJ2-7; d_gene: -
CDR3nt: TGTGCCAGCAGTTTGAACAGCTTCAACTATGGCTACACCTTC; CDR3aa: CASSLNSFNYGYTF; v_gene: TRBV27; abundance: few; j_gene: TRBJ1-2; d_gene: -
CDR3nt: TGCGCCAGCAGCTTCAGTAGGACAGAAGACACCATATATTTT; CDR3aa: CASSFSRTEDTIYF; v_gene: TRBV5-1; abundance: few; j_gene: TRBJ1-3; d_gene: -
CDR3nt: TGTGCCAGCAGCCCCCCTGGGGAGCGGGGGCCCTCCTCCTACGAGCAGTACTTC; CDR3aa: CASSPPGERGPSSYEQYF; v_gene: TRBV7-3; abundance: -; j_gene: TRBJ2-7; d_gene: TRBD2
CDR3nt: TGTGCCAGCGGAGGAGCGGGGGGAACCGGGGAGCTGTTTTTT; CDR3aa: CASGGAGGTGELFF; v_gene: TRBV28; abundance: -; j_gene: TRBJ2-2; d_gene: TRBD2
CDR3nt: TGCGCCAGCAGCTTGGAGGGTAGCGGCGGCAATGAGCAGTTCTTC; CDR3aa: CASSLEGSGGNEQFF; v_gene: TRBV5-1; abundance: -; j_gene: TRBJ2-1; d_gene: -
CDR3nt: TGTGCCAGCAGTTTGTCGGATTCCTACGAGCAGTACTTC; CDR3aa: CASSLSDSYEQYF; v_gene: TRBV28; abundance: -; j_gene: TRBJ2-7; d_gene: -
CDR3nt: TGCAGTGCCGCCACTAGCGGGGTTTCCTACAATGAGCAGTTCTTC; CDR3aa: CSAATSGVSYNEQFF; v_gene: TRBV20-1; abundance: -; j_gene: TRBJ2-1; d_gene: TRBD2
CDR3nt: TGTGCCAGCAGCTTATATAGGGTCGAGACCCAGTACTTC; CDR3aa: CASSLYRVETQYF; v_gene: TRBV7-6; abundance: -; j_gene: TRBJ2-5; d_gene: -
CDR3nt: TGCAGTGCTAGGGGCCTGAGGGGCTTTGGCTACACCTTC; CDR3aa: CSARGLRGFGYTF; v_gene: TRBV20-1; abundance: -; j_gene: TRBJ1-2; d_gene: -
CDR3nt: TGTGCCAGCAGCTTGGCCTTGGGGGGCACCGCCTACGAGCAGTACTTC; CDR3aa: CASSLALGGTAYEQYF; v_gene: TRBV5-5; abundance: few; j_gene: TRBJ2-7; d_gene: -
CDR3nt: TGCGCCAGCAGCCAAGTGACGGGGGGAGGACAGCCCCAGCATTTT; CDR3aa: CASSQVTGGGQPQHF; v_gene: TRBV4-1; abundance: -; j_gene: TRBJ1-5; d_gene: -
CDR3nt: TGTGCCAGCAGCCGAAGCCCCAGTGGTGGAGTTGGGGGATTTCGAGGCTACACCTTC; CDR3aa: CASSRSPSGGVGGFRGYTF; v_gene: TRBV11-1; abundance: few; j_gene: TRBJ1-2; d_gene: -
CDR3nt: TGTGCCAGCAGCCGTGGAGGTCGGGAGCTGTTTTTT; CDR3aa: CASSRGGRELFF; v_gene: TRBV27; abundance: -; j_gene: TRBJ2-2; d_gene: -
CDR3nt: TGCAGCGTTGTCGAGGGAGCGAGCGGCTACACCTTC; CDR3aa: CSVVEGASGYTF; v_gene: TRBV29-1; abundance: few; j_gene: TRBJ1-2; d_gene: -
CDR3nt: TGCGCCAGCAGTCGCCTAGGGACAGTTAATGAAAAACTGTTTTTT; CDR3aa: CASSRLGTVNEKLFF; v_gene: TRBV5-1; abundance: -; j_gene: TRBJ1-4; d_gene: TRBD1
CDR3nt: TGTGCCAGCAGCGTGATACAAGAGACCCAGTACTTC; CDR3aa: CASSVIQETQYF; v_gene: TRBV9; abundance: -; j_gene: TRBJ2-5; d_gene: -
CDR3nt: TGTGCCAGCAGTTTAGGGGTTGGCGGGGGCTACACCTTC; CDR3aa: CASSLGVGGGYTF; v_gene: TRBV12-3/TRBV12-4; abundance: -; j_gene: TRBJ1-2; d_gene: -
CDR3nt: TGTGCCAGCCGGGACAACACAGATACGCAGTATTTT; CDR3aa: CASRDNTDTQYF; v_gene: TRBV18; abundance: -; j_gene: TRBJ2-3; d_gene: -
CDR3nt: TGCAGCGGCGGACATACCTCCTACGAGCAGTACTTC; CDR3aa: CSGGHTSYEQYF; v_gene: TRBV29-1; abundance: many; j_gene: TRBJ2-7; d_gene: -
CDR3nt: TGTGCCAGCAGTTCCCAGGGTTGGACCCAGCCCCAGCATTTT; CDR3aa: CASSSQGWTQPQHF; v_gene: TRBV28; abundance: -; j_gene: TRBJ1-5; d_gene: -
CDR3nt: TGTGCCAGCAGCCATCTCCGGGGGGGCGGCATTCAGTACTTC; CDR3aa: CASSHLRGGGIQYF; v_gene: TRBV4-2; abundance: -; j_gene: TRBJ2-4; d_gene: TRBD2
CDR3nt: TGTGCCAGCAGTTTGGTCATGAGCCCTGGAAACACCATATATTTT; CDR3aa: CASSLVMSPGNTIYF; v_gene: TRBV27; abundance: few; j_gene: TRBJ1-3; d_gene: -
CDR3nt: TGTGCCAGCAGTGACGATGGCTACACCTTC; CDR3aa: CASSDDGYTF; v_gene: TRBV27; abundance: -; j_gene: TRBJ1-2; d_gene: -
CDR3nt: TGTGCCAGCACCCTAGCGGGGGCAGGGGGCATCAGTTCACCCCTCCACTTT; CDR3aa: CASTLAGAGGISSPLHF; v_gene: TRBV7-9; abundance: -; j_gene: TRBJ1-6; d_gene: TRBD1
CDR3nt: TGTGCCAGCTGCGAGGGGTACACAGATACGCAGTATTTT; CDR3aa: CASCEGYTDTQYF; v_gene: TRBV12-3/TRBV12-4; abundance: -; j_gene: TRBJ2-3; d_gene: -
CDR3nt: TGTGCCAGCAGCCCGACTGAAGAAAAACTGTTTTTT; CDR3aa: CASSPTEEKLFF; v_gene: TRBV13; abundance: -; j_gene: TRBJ1-4; d_gene: -